The 15 T cell receptor beta chains presented below share a single source sample, sequenced in a study of siplizumab effects on memory and regulatory T cells. TCRdb's copy holds only in-frame clones and misses some; the assay was immunoSEQ multiplex PCR. The sample contains approximately 100,000 clones, just under 95% of which appear only once. Sequencing used non-Treg CD4+ T cells sorted from blood. All receptors come from a human donor in good health.

The chain is built from TRBV25-1 and TRBJ2-3; D possibly corresponds to TRBD2 (5 bases). The V gene's germline CDR1 is MGHDK and CDR2 SYGVNS. V was cut by 0 bases and J by 2 bases, with 9 bases left in between. This CDR3 is 15 amino acids long. CDR3 protein: CASSEYASYTDTQYF. The CDR3 DNA is TGTGCCAGCAGTGAATATGCTAGCTACACAGATACGCAGTATTTT.

This chain's CDR3 is CASSFIAGTSTDTQYF. The CDR3, as DNA: TGTGCCAGCAGCTTCATAGCGGGGACTAGCACAGATACGCAGTATTTT. The chain employs TRBV11-2 and TRBJ2-3; TRBD2 matches at 8 bases. Trimming removed 3 bases from V and 0 bases from J; junction bases left unmatched: 5. Germline lookup yields CDR1 SGHAT and CDR2 FQNNGV. This CDR3 has 16 residues. The whole variable domain, remainder taken from reference TRBV11-2 and TRBJ2-3, is EAGVAQSPRYKIIEKRQSVAFWCNPISGHATLYWYQQILGQGPKLLIQFQNNGVVDDSQLPKDRFSAERLKGVDSTLKIQPAKLEDSAVYLCASSFIAGTSTDTQYFGPGTRLTVL.

This chain uses TRBV7-6 with TRBJ2-6; tentatively, D is TRBD2 (6 bases). CDR3 length: 15 residues. Germline V CDR1 and CDR2: SGHVS, FNYEAQ. V was clipped by 5 bases and J by 1 base, with 9 bases between them. The CDR3 spells CASSTGGSGANVLTF. The CDR3 DNA reads TGTGCCAGCAGCACAGGAGGGTCTGGGGCCAACGTCCTGACTTTC.

This chain joins TRBV6-1 and TRBJ1-3; the match to TRBD1 covers 7 bases. Germline CDR1 is MNHNS and CDR2 is SASEGT. V was pared by 6 bases and J by 2 bases, with 7 bases of the junction left unmatched. The CDR3 has 15 residues. The DNA of the CDR3 is TGTGCCAGCAGAGTGGACAGGTACCCTGGAAACACCATATATTTT. Translation gives CASRVDRYPGNTIYF.

The CDR3 nucleotides are TGTGCCAGCAGATACGACCCACTCGGGCAGCAGTTCTTC. Translated, it gives CASRYDPLGQQFF. V and J are TRBV11-2 and TRBJ2-1; no clear D. V shed 6 bases and J shed 11 bases, with 17 bases lying between them. The CDR3 has 13 residues. Germline CDR1 and CDR2: SGHAT and FQNNGV.

The V call is TRBV18, the J call TRBJ2-3; no clear D. CDR1 and CDR2 (germline): KGHSH, LQKENI. Trimming shortened V by 3 bases and J by 0 bases, and 7 bases separated the two germline ends. CDR3 size: 14 residues. The CDR3 loop reads CASSPFSSTDTQYF. The CDR3 DNA follows: TGTGCCAGCTCACCCTTTTCTAGCACAGATACGCAGTATTTT.

The V and J genes are TRBV19 and TRBJ1-5; no reliable D call. This CDR3 is built from 14 residues. Trimming pared 7 bases from V and 1 base from J, leaving 11 bases between. The germline gives CDR1 LNHDA, CDR2 SQIVND (reference sequence). CDR3 sequence (DNA): TGTGCCAGTATCTCGGTTGGGAGCAATCAGCCCCAGCATTTT. Translating it yields CASISVGSNQPQHF. The full variable domain, rest sourced from reference TRBV19 and TRBJ1-5, is DGGITQSPKYLFRKEGQNVTLSCEQNLNHDAMYWYRQDPGQGLRLIYYSQIVNDFQKGDIAEGYSVSREKKESFPLTVTSAQKNPTAFYLCASISVGSNQPQHFGDGTRLSIL.

This rearrangement joins TRBV5-4 to TRBJ1-1; D remains ambiguous. The ends were cut back, 1 base at V and 1 base at J, with 5 bases in the middle. The CDR3 consists of 13 residues. Germline V gene sequence: CDR1 SGHNT, CDR2 YYREEE (reference sequence). CDR3 DNA sequence: TGTGCCAGCAGCTTGTTCCAGAACACTGAAGCTTTCTTT. Its translation: CASSLFQNTEAFF.

This chain links TRBV6-5 with TRBJ1-1; D gene ambiguous. The length of the CDR3 is 13 residues. The ends were cut back, 8 bases at V and 1 base at J, with 11 bases in the middle. Germline CDR1 is MNHEY and CDR2 is SVGAGI. This chain's CDR3 is CASRAGGNTEAFF. CDR3 bases: TGTGCCAGCCGGGCTGGTGGGAACACTGAAGCTTTCTTT.

J is TRBJ2-1 and V is TRBV19; 7 bases are shared with TRBD2. Germline CDR1 is LNHDA and CDR2 is SQIVND (reference sequence). There are 13 residues in the CDR3. After removal of 8 bases from V and 3 bases from J, the junction contained 4 bases not matched to a gene. The CDR3 loop is CASGIAGYNEQFF. The DNA of the CDR3 is TGTGCCAGTGGAATAGCGGGCTACAATGAGCAGTTCTTC.

The rearrangement links TRBV5-4 to TRBJ2-3, with TRBD2 matching 7 bases. The CDR3 totals 13 residues. With V trimmed by 3 bases and J by 8 bases, 6 bases remained unmatched. Per the germline V gene, CDR1 is SGHNT and CDR2 is YYREEE (reference sequence). CDR3 sequence: CASSSGTTGTQYF. In nucleotides, the CDR3 is TGTGCCAGCAGCTCAGGGACTACGGGTACGCAGTATTTT.

V usage is TRBV4-1 and J usage is TRBJ1-5, with 8 bases that match TRBD1. Germline lookup yields CDR1 MGHRA and CDR2 YSYEKL. After removal of 3 bases from V and 1 base from J, the junction contained 2 bases not matched to a gene. CDR3 length: 15 amino acids. The CDR3 spells CASSQDRASNQPQHF. The CDR3 coding sequence is TGCGCCAGCAGCCAGGACAGGGCGAGCAATCAGCCCCAGCATTTT.

The J gene is TRBJ2-5, the V gene TRBV18; D is ambiguous. The CDR3 totals 13 residues. CDR1 and CDR2 (germline): KGHSH, LQKENI. The V end lost 2 bases, the J end lost 4 bases, and 8 bases lay between the germline ends. In DNA form, the CDR3 reads TGTGCCAGCTCACCAGTGGCAGGAGAGACCCAGTACTTC. Its protein product is CASSPVAGETQYF.

This clone was seen only a few times. This chain joins TRBV7-9 and TRBJ1-1; TRBD1 matches 7 bases. V lost 11 bases to trimming and J lost 4 bases; unmatched junction nucleotides: 7. The germline V gene encodes CDR1 SEHNR and CDR2 FQNEAQ (reference sequence). This CDR3 is 12 amino acids long. CDR3 protein: CAGHRGGTEAFF. As DNA, the CDR3 is TGTGCCGGCCACAGGGGAGGCACTGAAGCTTTCTTT.

Only a few counts were recorded for this clone. A read error may account for a junction end that differs from germline. The gene calls are TRBV7-2 and TRBJ2-7; TRBD1 matches at 7 bases. Germline V CDR1 and CDR2: SGHTA, FQGNSA. CDR3 size: 12 residues. The CDR3 here is CASSLSTGAEHF. CDR3 sequence (DNA): TGTGCCAGCAGCTTAAGTACAGGGGCCGAACACTTC.